This TCR beta chain appears in the sequencing data of a study of T cells of healthy individuals (dated by TCRdb to the late 2010s). V is cut back by 5 bases and J by 2 bases, with 14 bases in the junction unmatched. The CDR3 runs 18 amino acids, cysteine and phenylalanine included. Here the CDR3 DNA is all that survives: 54 bases in frame from base 1. CDR1 SGHVS and CDR2 FQNEAQ are derived from the germline V gene. Receptor amplification or capture employed 5' RACE. The sequencer was an Illumina MiSeq. Starting from the raw public reads, TCRdb applied fastp trimming at Q25, assembled clones with MiXCR and retained in-frame beta chains. Rows are unified per CDR3 protein, each entry keeping the most common DNA and genes. In all, the sample holds around 90,000 distinct CDR3 sequences, and approximately 5.4% of those were seen once. The ten largest clones add up to 7.5% of the sample. As concerns this clonotype: Its antigen is not yet known. Within one base of it there is no much larger clone, and no base qualities were kept.

This TCR was sampled from a female donor in good health. The rearranged chain carries TRBV7-8 and TRBJ2-3; 9 bases in the junction line up with TRBD2. In nucleotide form, the sequence is TGTGCCAGCAGCCCGGACCCGGGTACTAGCGGGTTCACAGATACGCAGTATTTT. The encoded protein is CASSPDPGTSGFTDTQYF.